The 15 T cell receptor beta chains presented below share a single source sample, sequenced in a study of T cells after yellow fever vaccination. TCRdb recomputed calls from the 5' RACE reads with MiXCR, one row per CDR3 protein. The data show under 700,000 distinct CDR3 sequences, 17% seen once. The material was PBMCs, obtained about 5 days after the first yellow fever vaccination. Receptors were obtained from a man in his late teens or twenties who received the YFV17D yellow fever vaccine.

This clonotype was counted once. The chain couples TRBV19 to TRBJ2-5; D call uncertain. CDR1 and CDR2 (germline): LNHDA, SQIVND (reference sequence). Trimming took off 3 bases at V and 4 bases at J, with 15 bases between the two ends. This CDR3 is 15 amino acids long. The CDR3 sequence: CASSIRQPGGETQYF. For the CDR3, the DNA is TGTGCCAGTAGTATCCGACAACCTGGCGGAGAGACCCAGTACTTC.

For the CDR3, the DNA is TGTGCCAGCTCAGGTCCCGGGGATTACGAGCAGTACTTC. Translation gives CASSGPGDYEQYF. The chain is built from TRBV18 and TRBJ2-7; perhaps TRBD2 as D (5 bases). This CDR3 is built from 13 residues. Germline values: CDR1 KGHSH, CDR2 LQKENI. Trimming cost V 5 bases and J 4 bases, with 12 bases left between them.

The gene calls are TRBV6-2 or TRBV6-3 and TRBJ2-7; 13 positions match TRBD2. V lost 2 bases to trimming and J lost 5 bases; unmatched junction nucleotides: 12. This CDR3 region has 18 residues. Germline CDR1 MNHEY, CDR2 SVGEGT. CDR3 sequence (DNA): TGTGCCAGCAGTTACCGCACTAGCGGGGGGGAAGGACCCCACGAGCAGTACTTC. It codes for CASSYRTSGGEGPHEQYF.

V usage is TRBV14 and J usage is TRBJ2-3, with D perhaps being TRBD1 or TRBD2 (6 bases each). With 10 bases removed from V and 2 bases from J, the gap between germline ends came to 25 bases. This CDR3 is built from 17 residues. In germline, CDR1 is SGHDN, CDR2 FVKESK. The CDR3 sequence: CANHAPQLGGSTDTQYF. CDR3 coding DNA: TGTGCCAACCATGCGCCGCAATTGGGGGGCTCCACAGATACGCAGTATTTT. Filled out from reference TRBV14 and TRBJ2-3, the complete variable domain reads EAGVTQFPSHSVIEKGQTVTLRCDPISGHDNLYWYRRVMGKEIKFLLHFVKESKQDESGMPNNRFLAERTGGTYSTLKVQPAELEDSGVYFCANHAPQLGGSTDTQYFGPGTRLTVL.

This clonotype was seen a few times. The chain uses TRBV9 and TRBJ2-5, with a weak D call TRBD1 (6 bases). This CDR3 spans 14 amino acids. The V end was cut by 2 bases, the J end by 4 bases, with 12 bases between. Germline lookup yields CDR1 SGDLS and CDR2 YYNGEE. The CDR3 DNA follows: TGTGCCAGCAGCGTGACGGGACAACGAGAGACCCAGTACTTC. Its translation is CASSVTGQRETQYF.

The CDR3 loop is CASSLRRDMGFF. The CDR3 nucleotides read TGTGCCAGCAGTCTTAGACGGGACATGGGGTTCTTC. V gene TRBV12-3 or TRBV12-4 combines with J gene TRBJ2-1; TRBD1 is a possible D gene (6 bases). This CDR3 has 12 amino acids. With 5 bases removed from V and 15 bases from J, the gap between germline ends came to 17 bases.

This clonotype occurred a few times. The chain recombines TRBV6-5 with TRBJ2-7, with D perhaps TRBD2 (6 bases). From germline, CDR1 is MNHEY and CDR2 SVGAGI. This CDR3 has 15 amino acids. Trimming took 0 bases from V and 3 from J, leaving 12 bases between them. In DNA form, the CDR3 reads TGTGCCAGCAGTTACTCGGACGGGGGAATCTACGAGCAGTACGTC. As protein: CASSYSDGGIYEQYV.

The V call is TRBV4-2, the J call TRBJ2-3, with D possibly TRBD2 on 7 matching bases. Germline CDR1 is LGHNA and CDR2 is YNFKEQ. The CDR3 has 14 residues. V shed 4 bases and J shed 5 bases, with 13 bases lying between them. In DNA, the CDR3 is TGTGCCAGCAGCCGATCGGGGGGCGGAGATACGCAGTATTTT. Translation gives CASSRSGGGDTQYF.

Points on this clonotype: One end of the junction fails to match germline, which may point to a read error. The V gene is TRBV7-7, the J gene TRBJ2-5; TRBD2 agrees at 8 bases. The CDR3 spans 15 residues. Per germline, CDR1 SSHAT and CDR2 FNYEAQ (reference sequence). The CDR3 DNA reads as TGTGCTAGCAGCTTAGGAGCGGGGGACCAAGAGACCCAGTACTTC. Translating gives CASSLGAGDQETQYF.

The chain is built from TRBV4-2 and TRBJ1-4; TRBD1 aligns across 7 bases. Germline CDR1 reads LGHNA; CDR2 reads YNFKEQ. The length of the CDR3 is 15 residues. J was trimmed by 4 bases and V by 3 bases; bases with no gene match: 5. CDR3 coding DNA: TGTGCCAGCAGCCAGGGGGACAGTAATAATGAAAAACTGTTTTTT. As protein: CASSQGDSNNEKLFF.

This chain joins TRBV5-1 and TRBJ1-1, with unresolved D. Per the germline V gene, CDR1 is SGHRS and CDR2 is YFSETQ. Trimming took off 6 bases at V and 5 bases at J, with 20 bases between the two ends. The CDR3 length is 15 residues. The CDR3 sequence is CASTESEFSRTEAFF. DNA for the CDR3: TGCGCCAGCACCGAAAGTGAGTTTTCGAGGACTGAAGCTTTCTTT.

The chain recombines TRBV4-1 with TRBJ1-1, with D uncertain. The CDR3 extends over 16 amino acids. Trimming pared 1 base from V and 4 bases from J, leaving 16 bases between. Germline loops: CDR1 MGHRA, CDR2 YSYEKL. The CDR3 region is CASSQGGLQVGTEAFF. The CDR3 DNA is TGCGCCAGCAGCCAAGGTGGATTGCAGGTTGGCACTGAAGCTTTCTTT.

This sequence joins TRBV4-3 and TRBJ1-4; D gene ambiguous. Per germline, CDR1 LGHNA and CDR2 YSLEER. This CDR3 is built from 16 residues. Trimming pared 0 bases from V and 4 bases from J, leaving 12 bases between. In DNA, the CDR3 is TGCGCCAGCAGCCAAGATTCTAAGGCCTATAATGAAAAACTGTTTTTT. This codes for CASSQDSKAYNEKLFF.

V gene TRBV2 combines with J gene TRBJ1-2, with D unclear. The ends were cut back, 4 bases at V and 8 bases at J, with 17 bases in the middle. This CDR3 contains 14 residues. CDR1 is SNHLY and CDR2 is FYNNEI in the germline V gene. CDR3 residues: CASSGDTVMRGYTF. In DNA, the CDR3 is TGTGCCAGCAGTGGAGACACTGTTATGCGAGGCTACACCTTC.

This clonotype appeared a few times. This sequence joins TRBV18 and TRBJ2-2; tentatively, D is TRBD2 (6 bases). This CDR3 region has 17 residues. V shed 1 base and J shed 6 bases, with 18 bases lying between them. Germline V gene lookup returns CDR1 KGHSH and CDR2 LQKENI. The CDR3 protein is CASSPRGLSKVAGELFF. The DNA for the CDR3 is TGTGCCAGCTCACCACGGGGACTCAGTAAAGTGGCCGGGGAGCTGTTTTTT.